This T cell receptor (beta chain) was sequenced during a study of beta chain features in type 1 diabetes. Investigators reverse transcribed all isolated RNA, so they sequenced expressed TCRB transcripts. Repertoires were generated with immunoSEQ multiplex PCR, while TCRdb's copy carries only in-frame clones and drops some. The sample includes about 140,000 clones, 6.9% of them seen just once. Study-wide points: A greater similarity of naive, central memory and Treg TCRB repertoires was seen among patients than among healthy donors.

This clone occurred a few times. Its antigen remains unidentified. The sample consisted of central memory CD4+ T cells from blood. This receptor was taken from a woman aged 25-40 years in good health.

The CDR3, as DNA: TGTGCCAGCAGCTTAGGGGACAAACGGGAGCAGTTCTTC. Its protein product is CASSLGDKREQFF. The V gene is TRBV7-2, the J gene TRBJ2-1, with a weak D call TRBD1 (6 bases). V lost 1 base, J lost 10 bases, and 11 bases lay in between. CDR1 is SGHTA and CDR2 is FQGNSA in the germline V gene. CDR3 length: 13 residues.